Sequencing of this T cell receptor (beta chain) was carried out in a study of a mutant IDH1 vaccine in newly diagnosed glioma (dated by TCRdb to 2020 to 2023). Regarding the research as a whole: In the chemotherapy-containing groups, vaccination started alongside temozolomide cycles, whereas in patients who had radiotherapy alone it started 4-6 weeks after radiotherapy. Of the roughly 32 treated patients, 62.5% were male and 37.5% were female, and a mean age of 40.4 years was recorded. Before enrollment, most patients had been given radiochemotherapy with temozolomide as standard therapy, while the rest had received either radiotherapy alone or temozolomide alone. Visit V12 was the week-35 safety follow-up and visit V13 was the week-47 end of study. Six visits were used for peripheral blood collection: V03 (baseline), V05, V07, V10, V12 and V13. For exploratory analyses, under 30 treated patients had longitudinal TCRB deep sequencing done wherever samples were available.

Per the germline V gene (reference sequence), LNHDA is the CDR1 and SQIVND is the CDR2. The CDR3 starts with the cysteine, ends with the phenylalanine, and has 15 residues. Only the CDR3 portion is preserved as DNA: 45 bases, with reading frame beginning at the first base. V is clipped by 7 bases and J by 6 bases, and the sequence between their germline boundaries is 18 bases long. The sample's time point label, decoded: week 35, safety follow-up. Each vaccine dose, consisting of 300 ug of a 20-mer mutant IDH1 peptide in Montanide, was administered subcutaneously with topical imiquimod. Across visits V03 through V10, patients got a total of eight vaccinations, given in weeks 1, 3, 5, 7, 11, 15, 19 and 23. All donors had newly diagnosed IDH1-mutant astrocytomas of WHO grade 3 or 4 that showed loss of nuclear ATRX. The samples were drawn from NOA16, a multicentre, single-arm, open-label phase I trial in Germany that tested a mutant IDH1 peptide vaccine in humans for the first time. Genomic DNA for TCRB sequencing was isolated from EDTA blood with the DNeasy Blood and Tissue Kit.

Worth noting for this clone: Its antigen target is currently unknown. Base qualities are not at hand, and no much larger clone is one base apart.

General findings and caveats noted by the study authors: Pseudoprogression appeared unrelated to alterations in the top peripheral T cell clonotypes detected by TCRB sequencing. Selection of PBMC samples for TCRB deep sequencing was based on availability. The authors stated that sample limitations prevented analyses of patient blood samples from being reproduced. Immune responses induced by the vaccine were seen in around 93% of patients across multiple MHC alleles.

The library was produced with the immunoSEQ multiplex PCR assay. Rearranged TCR beta chain sequences were amplified with the hsTCRB Kit following the manufacturer's protocol. Sequencing of TCRB libraries was carried out on an Illumina MiSeq. The study's processing was this. The kit vendor's proprietary platform handled demultiplexing, trimming and gene mapping. TCRdb stores this immuneACCESS table with in-frame sequences only. Part of the clones is absent; in the studies checked, under half of the shortfall reflects unresolved V genes, and no reason is known for the rest. The V and J calls and clone size were taken over from that table, and D and trimming were inferred from the DNA. The sample table shows tens of thousands of clones, and 78% are seen once. Approximately 11% of the sample lies in the top ten.

This TCR came from a middle-aged woman with glioma. The sample here was PBMCs, taken from a glioma patient whose treatment included an IDH1 peptide vaccine. The V gene is TRBV19 and the J gene is TRBJ2-2; 6 matching bases give a weak D call of TRBD1. The sequence in DNA is TGTGCCAGTATTCTCGATCTAGGGGGAGCCGGGGAGCTGTTTTTT. Its translation reads: CASILDLGGAGELFF. Beyond the CDR3, the reference TRBV19 and TRBJ2-2 genes provide the residues; the full variable domain reads: DGGITQSPKYLFRKEGQNVTLSCEQNLNHDAMYWYRQDPGQGLRLIYYSQIVNDFQKGDIAEGYSVSREKKESFPLTVTSAQKNPTAFYLCASILDLGGAGELFFGEGSRLTVL.